This TCR beta chain was observed in a study of Ad26.COV2.S vaccination and SARS-CoV-2 variants (dated by TCRdb to about 2021). A note on the overall study: Vaccine-arm donors were drawn from COV1001, a multicentre, randomized, double-blind, placebo-controlled phase I-IIa trial of Ad26.COV2.S in healthy adults. Investigators remained blinded to trial group allocation during experiments and outcome assessment. TCRbeta repertoire sequencing served as the tool for gauging how specific and how broad the SARS-CoV-2-reactive T cell receptors were following Ad26.COV2.S vaccination. A total of 32 samples were included in the TCR-sequenced set, comprising roughly 19 Ad26.COV2.S vaccine recipients, 5 placebo recipients and 8 SARS-CoV-2 convalescent individuals. Trial participants were randomized into five groups of five: low-dose or high-dose Ad26.COV2.S given once or twice, or placebo on both occasions. Dosing of Ad26.COV2.S was intramuscular, at either 5x10^10 or 1x10^11 viral particles, delivered as one shot or as two shots spaced 56 days apart.

Study-wide findings and limitations: After vaccination, substantial breadth of spike-specific CD8+ and CD4+ T cell responses was reported. Comparable non-spike TCR breadth was observed between vaccine and placebo recipients, consistent with only spike being contained in the vaccine. According to the authors, total T cell responses may have been underestimated by the TCR breadth and depth analyses. The study lacked the statistical power to compare responses across vaccine doses or regimens. Higher spike-specific TCR breadth was observed in Ad26.COV2.S recipients than in placebo recipients (P = 0.0014).

In its sample, this clone was seen once. Its specific antigen is unknown. Base qualities are not provided; no much larger clone lies one nucleotide away. Taken from the germline V gene, the CDR1 and CDR2 loops are SGHTA and FQGNSA. V is trimmed back by 6 bases and J by 2 bases, and the junction contains 5 bases that no gene match accounts for. Counted from cysteine to phenylalanine, this CDR3 has 14 amino acids. CDR3 DNA is the only sequence kept; it has 42 bases, read in frame from the first base. According to the study, the label for this sample's treatment or condition signals: around 19 received Ad26.COV2.S at low or high dose, single or two shots; roughly five received placebo; per-sample allocation not given. For vaccine and placebo recipients, repertoires were sequenced using samples collected on day 63 after the first injection. Between 29 July and 7 August 2020, Cohort 1b enrolled 25 adults aged 18-55 years at one site in Boston, USA. Ad26.COV2.S was a replication-incompetent adenovirus type 26 vector expressing a prefusion-stabilized SARS-CoV-2 spike protein from the original Wuhan strain.

The immunoSEQ Assay was used to sequence TCRbeta CDR3 regions. After extraction, genomic DNA underwent amplification by bias-controlled multiplex PCR, followed by high-throughput sequencing. As for the authors' bioinformatics: To quantify the absolute abundance of every unique TCRbeta CDR3 region, sequences were collapsed and filtered. T cell fraction was estimated by normalizing TCRbeta template counts to usable DNA, with usable DNA measured through amplification of reference genes found in all nucleated cells. Repertoire TCRs were annotated as SARS-CoV-2-specific when V gene, CDR3 amino acid sequence and J gene were exactly matched to a known reactive TCR set. The reference SARS-CoV-2 TCR set was derived from MIRA and filtered for enrichment in COVID-19-positive ImmuneCODE repertoires, a step that removed public or cross-reactive TCRs. Using the MIRA antigens, annotated TCRs were further analysed by specific ORF or by position within an ORF. Breadth was defined as annotated unique rearrangements over total unique productive rearrangements; depth was the summed frequency of those rearrangements. Two-sided Wilcoxon rank-sum tests were applied when comparing TCR breadth between groups. In its TCRdb copy, this immuneACCESS table keeps in-frame sequences only and misses some clones. Where compared with another copy, unresolved V genes explain less than half of these, and the others have no known cause. V, J and clone size are those of that table, while D and trimming were read from the DNA. In all, the sample holds about 680,000 clones, and approximately 88% of those were seen once. The ten biggest clones cover roughly 1.5% of the sample.

The clonotype was recovered from a person between 18 and 65 years old who received the Ad26.COV2.S COVID-19 vaccine or a placebo. The chain is assembled from TRBV7-2 and TRBJ1-2; TRBD1 fits 8 bases in the junction. Sample: peripheral blood, taken in a trial of Ad26.COV2.S vaccine versus placebo. The CDR3 in this case is CASRPTGGNYGYTF. The bases read TGTGCCAGCAGACCCACAGGGGGGAACTATGGCTACACCTTC.